A selection of T cell receptor beta chains follows, all from one sample in a study of shared clonotypes between healthy human individuals. Sequencing used immunoSEQ multiplex PCR; TCRdb keeps in-frame clones, though not all of them. This table has hundreds of thousands of clones, 72% appearing once. The sample taken for sequencing was memory CD4+ T cells sorted from blood. The origin of the receptors is a young woman in good health. CDR3s include the opening cysteine and the closing phenylalanine or tryptophan. The D gene is left open where the match is weak. Some rows have no size entry. The others give once, few or many, or a class for an expanded clone.

d_call	j_call	v_call	clone_size	cdr3_aa	cdr3_nt
TRBD1	TRBJ1-1	TRBV5-1	.	CASSHRQGATNTEAFF	TGCGCCAGCAGTCATAGACAGGGAGCGACGAACACTGAAGCTTTCTTT
TRBD1	TRBJ2-1	TRBV19	.	CARRGTGYNEQFF	TGTGCCAGAAGAGGGACAGGGTACAATGAGCAGTTCTTC
TRBD1	TRBJ1-1	TRBV11-3	once	CASSDRADTEAFF	TGTGCCAGCAGCGACAGGGCGGACACTGAAGCTTTCTTT
TRBD2	TRBJ2-1	TRBV25-1	.	CASSDAGDYNEQFF	TGTGCCAGCAGTGACGCGGGGGACTACAATGAGCAGTTCTTC
.	TRBJ2-7	TRBV5-6	.	CASSPGLAPSYEQYF	TGTGCCAGCAGCCCGGGGTTAGCGCCGTCCTACGAGCAGTACTTC
TRBD2	TRBJ2-2	TRBV6-5	.	CASTTSGNTGELFF	TGTGCCAGCACGACTAGCGGGAACACCGGGGAGCTGTTTTTT
TRBD2	TRBJ2-5	TRBV28	.	CASTSLRGLQETQYF	TGTGCCAGCACGTCTTTGCGGGGACTACAAGAGACCCAGTACTTC
.	TRBJ1-2	TRBV5-8	.	CASSRGSGVDGYTF	TGTGCCAGCTCTCGGGGTTCGGGAGTGGATGGCTACACCTTC
.	TRBJ2-2	TRBV11-1	.	CASSSGTFGTGELFF	TGTGCCAGCAGCTCCGGGACATTTGGCACCGGGGAGCTGTTTTTT
.	TRBJ1-1	TRBV5-5	.	CASSSIGIVGDEEAFF	TGTGCCAGCAGCTCTATAGGTATAGTAGGGGACGAGGAAGCTTTCTTT
.	TRBJ2-5	TRBV7-2	.	CASSLDETQYF	TGTGCCAGCAGCTTAGATGAGACCCAGTACTTC
.	TRBJ2-7	TRBV27	.	CASSLGGSIYEQYF	TGTGCCAGCAGTTTAGGAGGGAGTATATACGAGCAGTACTTC
TRBD2	TRBJ2-1	TRBV18	.	CASSPGGSGGSSYNEQFF	TGTGCCAGCTCCCCCGGGGGTAGCGGGGGTAGCTCCTACAATGAGCAGTTCTTC
TRBD2	TRBJ2-7	TRBV28	.	CASLLDNGREQYF	TGTGCCAGCCTCCTTGATAACGGGAGGGAGCAGTACTTC
.	TRBJ2-2	TRBV12-5	.	CASGGTGELFF	TGTGCTAGTGGTGGGACCGGGGAGCTGTTTTTT
.	TRBJ1-1	TRBV18	.	CASSPPRDGMNTEAFF	TGTGCCAGCTCACCACCCCGGGACGGCATGAACACTGAAGCTTTCTTT
TRBD2	TRBJ2-7	TRBV10-3	.	CAIRTTGGSYEQYF	TGTGCCATCAGAACGACGGGAGGTTCCTACGAGCAGTACTTC
.	TRBJ2-7	TRBV10-3	few	CAIRTGGYEQYF	TGTGCCATCAGGACTGGGGGCTACGAGCAGTACTTC
.	TRBJ2-1	TRBV30	.	CAWRKQAILYNEQFF	TGTGCCTGGAGGAAACAGGCTATACTCTACAATGAGCAGTTCTTC
.	TRBJ1-1	TRBV28	many	CASIEGVNTEAFF	TGTGCCAGCATCGAAGGGGTGAACACTGAAGCTTTCTTT
.	TRBJ2-6	TRBV28	few	CASSSQSRRGANVLTF	TGTGCCAGCAGTTCCCAGAGCCGGCGTGGGGCCAACGTCCTGACTTTC
.	TRBJ2-3	TRBV5-1	.	CASSLAGWADTQYF	TGCGCCAGCAGCTTAGCGGGTTGGGCAGATACGCAGTATTTT
.	TRBJ1-5	TRBV6-8	.	CASSYGGAGQPQHF	TGTGCCAGCAGTTACGGGGGGGCAGGGCAGCCCCAGCATTTT
.	TRBJ2-5	TRBV5-4	.	CASSLDRGVFQKTQYF	TGTGCCAGCAGCTTGGATAGGGGGGTGTTTCAAAAGACCCAGTACTTC
.	TRBJ2-4	TRBV29-1	.	CSVTADRALAKNIQYF	TGCAGCGTTACCGCGGACAGAGCGCTAGCCAAAAACATTCAGTACTTC
.	TRBJ1-2	TRBV11-2	.	CASSGGGGGAPNYGYTF	TGTGCCAGCAGCGGTGGGGGAGGGGGAGCTCCTAACTATGGCTACACCTTC
TRBD1	TRBJ2-7	TRBV6-4	.	CASSDSRGQGLPYEQYF	TGTGCCAGCAGTGACTCCCGAGGACAGGGGTTACCCTACGAGCAGTACTTC
TRBD1	TRBJ2-3	TRBV2	.	CASMPDRDTQYF	TGTGCCAGCATGCCGGACAGGGATACGCAGTATTTT
TRBD2	TRBJ2-2	TRBV11-3	many	CASRTSGDTGELFF	TGTGCCAGCAGGACTAGCGGGGACACCGGGGAGCTGTTTTTT
TRBD1	TRBJ1-2	TRBV19	.	CASRSSGQGIYGYTF	TGTGCCAGTAGATCATCGGGACAGGGGATATATGGCTACACCTTC
.	TRBJ2-7	TRBV11-2	few	CASSLGAASRAYEQYF	TGTGCCAGCAGCTTAGGAGCGGCTAGTCGCGCCTACGAGCAGTACTTC
TRBD2	TRBJ2-1	TRBV5-1	.	CASRLAGGGDEQFF	TGCGCCAGCAGGCTTGCGGGAGGGGGAGATGAGCAGTTCTTC
TRBD2	TRBJ2-7	TRBV28	.	CASSSTSGKEGYEQYF	TGTGCCAGCAGTTCCACTAGCGGAAAGGAGGGGTACGAGCAGTACTTC
.	TRBJ2-7	TRBV11-3	.	CASSSRGTSYEQYF	TGTGCCAGCAGCTCCCGAGGCACCTCCTACGAGCAGTACTTC
.	TRBJ1-3	TRBV5-1	once	CASSSEIGPLSGNTIYF	TGCGCCAGCAGCAGCGAGATAGGTCCCCTCTCTGGAAACACCATATATTTT
.	TRBJ2-2	TRBV7-8	.	CALGPRVGGELFF	TGTGCCTTGGGGCCGCGCGTCGGCGGGGAGCTGTTTTTT
.	TRBJ2-1	TRBV11-3	.	CASSLLDGGSSYNEQFF	TGTGCCAGCAGCTTACTAGATGGTGGGAGCTCCTACAATGAGCAGTTCTTC
.	TRBJ1-1	TRBV2	.	CASTGTSNTEAFF	TGTGCCAGCACCGGGACCTCAAACACTGAAGCTTTCTTT
.	TRBJ2-7	TRBV6-5	.	CASSIVGEQYF	TGTGCCAGCAGTATTGTAGGCGAGCAGTACTTC
.	TRBJ2-5	TRBV28	once	CASSRSGETQYF	TGTGCCAGCAGCCGGAGTGGTGAGACCCAGTACTTC
TRBD1	TRBJ2-2	TRBV5-1	.	CASSPIDRANTGELFF	TGCGCCAGCAGCCCCATCGACAGGGCGAACACCGGGGAGCTGTTTTTT
TRBD1	TRBJ1-1	TRBV29-1	.	CSVEGTGLGTEAFF	TGCAGCGTCGAGGGGACAGGGTTAGGAACTGAAGCTTTCTTT
TRBD1	TRBJ2-7	TRBV6-1	.	CASTGTGGYEQYF	TGTGCCAGCACCGGGACAGGGGGTTACGAGCAGTACTTC
.	TRBJ1-5	TRBV30	few	CAWRRGGFDQPQHF	TGTGCCTGGAGGAGAGGAGGATTCGACCAGCCCCAGCATTTT
.	TRBJ2-1	TRBV19	.	CASTQDTGTYNEQFF	TGTGCCAGTACCCAAGATACAGGGACATACAATGAGCAGTTCTTC
TRBD1	TRBJ1-1	TRBV5-8	few	CASSPRTGSIDVAEAFF	TGTGCCAGCAGCCCACGGACAGGGAGCATAGACGTCGCTGAAGCTTTCTTT
TRBD2	TRBJ2-7	TRBV10-3	.	CAISPKGLRGIEQYF	TGTGCCATCAGTCCCAAAGGTCTGCGGGGGATCGAGCAGTACTTC
.	TRBJ1-5	TRBV2	.	CASSRRENQPQHF	TGTGCCAGCAGTAGACGGGAAAATCAGCCCCAGCATTTT
.	TRBJ1-4	TRBV25-1	.	CASSESPRQSTNEKLFF	TGTGCCAGCAGTGAATCCCCCCGACAGTCAACTAATGAAAAACTGTTTTTT
.	TRBJ2-3	TRBV10-3	.	CAISESAGEADTQYF	TGTGCCATCAGTGAGTCGGCAGGGGAAGCAGATACGCAGTATTTT
TRBD1	TRBJ1-1	TRBV5-1	.	CASSLFSQGGNTEAFF	TGCGCCAGCAGCTTGTTTTCCCAGGGGGGTAACACTGAAGCTTTCTTT